These 5 T cell receptor beta chains share one sample of origin, sequenced in a study of cytomegalovirus exposure and HLA in healthy donors. The PCR used 60 Vbeta and 13 Jbeta primers. Libraries were prepared by immunoSEQ multiplex PCR; TCRdb keeps only in-frame clonotypes and omits some of them. The table lists tens of thousands of clones, roughly four fifths of them singletons, with around 4.3% in the top ten. Specimen: PBMCs. The receptors originated from a woman in her 40s in good health and CMV-seropositive.

V gene TRBV29-1 combines with J gene TRBJ1-1; 7 bases map to TRBD1. Germline assignment: CDR1 SQVTM and CDR2 ANQGSEA. CDR3 length: 17 amino acids. The V gene end was trimmed by 1 base and the J gene end by 4 bases; junction bases not matched to a gene: 15. The CDR3 loop is CSVEGHVGVTGPTEAFF. In DNA form, the CDR3 reads TGCAGCGTTGAAGGACATGTGGGTGTGACAGGGCCCACTGAAGCTTTCTTT.

The chain uses TRBV7-3 and TRBJ1-1, with a tentative D call TRBD1 (5 bases). This CDR3 is 15 amino acids long. Germline V gene data show CDR1 as SGHTA and CDR2 as FQGTGA. V lost 4 bases to trimming and J lost 4 bases, with 16 bases between them. The CDR3 DNA follows: TGTGCCAGCAGCTCATCGTTAGACAGTCTCACTGAAGCTTTCTTT. Its protein product is CASSSSLDSLTEAFF. The full variable domain, completed using reference TRBV7-3 and TRBJ1-1, is GAGVSQTPSNKVTEKGKYVELRCDPISGHTALYWYRQSLGQGPEFLIYFQGTGAADDSGLPNDRFFAVRPEGSVSTLKIQRTERGDSAVYLCASSSSLDSLTEAFFGQGTRLTVV.

This chain uses TRBV4-1 with TRBJ2-1, with 7 bases identical to TRBD2. Germline CDR1 is MGHRA and CDR2 is YSYEKL. The CDR3 length is 18 residues. Losses at the gene ends were 2 bases for V and 3 bases for J; bases not matched to a gene: 13. The CDR3 sequence is CASSQYLAFSGGYNEQFF. The CDR3 DNA reads TGCGCCAGCAGCCAATATTTAGCCTTCTCGGGGGGCTACAATGAGCAGTTCTTC.

The chain joins TRBV7-9 to TRBJ1-3; TRBD1 might be the D (5 bases). Germline lookup yields CDR1 SEHNR and CDR2 FQNEAQ (reference sequence). V gave up 0 bases and J gave up 4 bases, with 7 bases separating them. CDR3 length equals 14 residues. CDR3 sequence reads: CASSLADKGNTIYF. The CDR3 DNA follows: TGTGCCAGCAGCTTAGCGGACAAAGGAAACACCATATATTTT. The variable domain in full, completed from reference TRBV7-9 and TRBJ1-3, reads DTGVSQNPRHKITKRGQNVTFRCDPISEHNRLYWYRQTLGQGPEFLTYFQNEAQLEKSRLLSDRFSAERPKGSFSTLEIQRTEQGDSAMYLCASSLADKGNTIYFGEGSWLTVV.

The rearrangement joins TRBV5-1 to TRBJ1-2; 8 bases align to TRBD1. CDR3 size: 12 residues. V lost 2 bases to trimming and J lost 6 bases; unmatched junction nucleotides: 0. Germline CDR1 SGHRS, CDR2 YFSETQ. The CDR3 protein is CASSLQGDGYTF. The CDR3 DNA is TGCGCCAGCAGCTTACAGGGGGATGGCTACACCTTC. Full variable domain (outside the CDR3, taken from reference TRBV5-1 and TRBJ1-2): KAGVTQTPRYLIKTRGQQVTLSCSPISGHRSVSWYQQTPGQGLQFLFEYFSETQRNKGNFPGRFSGRQFSNSRSEMNVSTLELGDSALYLCASSLQGDGYTFGSGTRLTVV.